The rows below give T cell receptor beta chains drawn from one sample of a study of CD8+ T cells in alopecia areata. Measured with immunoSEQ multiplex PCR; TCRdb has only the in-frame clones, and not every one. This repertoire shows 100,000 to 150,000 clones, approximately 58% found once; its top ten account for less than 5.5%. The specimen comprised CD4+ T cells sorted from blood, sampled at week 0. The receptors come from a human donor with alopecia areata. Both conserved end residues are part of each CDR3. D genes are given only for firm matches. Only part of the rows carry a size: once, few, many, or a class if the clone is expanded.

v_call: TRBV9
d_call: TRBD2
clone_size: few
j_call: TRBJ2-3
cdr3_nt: TGTGCCAGCAGCTTGTTAGCGGGAAAGCCAGATACGCAGTATTTT
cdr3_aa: CASSLLAGKPDTQYF

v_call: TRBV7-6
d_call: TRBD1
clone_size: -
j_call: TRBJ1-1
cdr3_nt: TGTGCCAGCAGCTTAGGGACAGGGCACGAGACTGAAGCTTTCTTT
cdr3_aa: CASSLGTGHETEAFF

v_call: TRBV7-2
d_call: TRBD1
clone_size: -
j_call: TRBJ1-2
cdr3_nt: TGTGCCAGCAGCCCCACAGGGGACGCTTATGGCTACACCTTC
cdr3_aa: CASSPTGDAYGYTF

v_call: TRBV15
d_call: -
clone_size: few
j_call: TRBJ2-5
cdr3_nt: TGTGCCACCAGCAGAGATAGGGGGGGAGAGACCCAGTACTTC
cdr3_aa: CATSRDRGGETQYF

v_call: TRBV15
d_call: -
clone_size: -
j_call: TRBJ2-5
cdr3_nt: TGTGCCACCAGCAGAGATCGGGACACCCAAGAGACCCAGTACTTC
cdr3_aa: CATSRDRDTQETQYF

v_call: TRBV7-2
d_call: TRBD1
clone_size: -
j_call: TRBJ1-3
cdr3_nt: TGTGCCAGCAGCTTCGACAGGGCTGGAAACACCATATATTTT
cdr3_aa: CASSFDRAGNTIYF

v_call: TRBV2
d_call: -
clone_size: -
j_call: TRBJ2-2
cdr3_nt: TGTGCCAGCTCGGCCGTGGCCGGGGAGCTGTTTTTT
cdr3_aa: CASSAVAGELFF

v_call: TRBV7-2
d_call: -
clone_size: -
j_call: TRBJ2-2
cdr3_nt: TGTGCCAGCAGCTTAGACAGGGTCCCGAACACCGGGGAGCTGTTTTTT
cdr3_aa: CASSLDRVPNTGELFF

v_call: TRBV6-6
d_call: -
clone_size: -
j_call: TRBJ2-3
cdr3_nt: TGTGCCAGCAGTCTCGGGGGGCGGGAGACAGATACGCAGTATTTT
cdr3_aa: CASSLGGRETDTQYF

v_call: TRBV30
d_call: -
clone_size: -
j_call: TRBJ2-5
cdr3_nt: TGTGCCTCTTTGCAGGGACGCGAGACCCAGTACTTC
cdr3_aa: CASLQGRETQYF

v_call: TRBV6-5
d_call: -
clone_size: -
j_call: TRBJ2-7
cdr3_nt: TGTGCCACCAAGCACTACGAGCAGTACTTC
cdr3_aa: CATKHYEQYF

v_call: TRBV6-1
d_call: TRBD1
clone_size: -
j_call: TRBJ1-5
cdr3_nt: TGTGCCAGCAGTGAAGGGATACAGGGGAATCAGCCCCAGCATTTT
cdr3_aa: CASSEGIQGNQPQHF

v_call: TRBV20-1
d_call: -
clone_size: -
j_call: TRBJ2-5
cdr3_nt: TGCAGTGCTTTTCCCAAAGAGACCCAGTACTTC
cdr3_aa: CSAFPKETQYF

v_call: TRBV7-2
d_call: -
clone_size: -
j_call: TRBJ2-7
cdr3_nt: TGTGCCAGCAGCGTAGAGGGGGGCTCCTACGAGCAGTACTTC
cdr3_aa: CASSVEGGSYEQYF

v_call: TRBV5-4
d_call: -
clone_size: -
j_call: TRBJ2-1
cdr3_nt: TGTGCCAGCAGCTGGGGCCGCAATCAGCAGTTCTTC
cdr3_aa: CASSWGRNQQFF

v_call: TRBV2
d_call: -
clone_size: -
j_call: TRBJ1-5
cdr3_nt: TGTGCCAGCAGCCCGGACAGCCTCTATCAGCCCCAGCATTTT
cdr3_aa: CASSPDSLYQPQHF

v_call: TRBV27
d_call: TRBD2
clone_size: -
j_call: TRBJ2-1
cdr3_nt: TGTGCCAGCAGTTTAAGGACTAGCAGCTACAATGAGCAGTTCTTC
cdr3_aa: CASSLRTSSYNEQFF

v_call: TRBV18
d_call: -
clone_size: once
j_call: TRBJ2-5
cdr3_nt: TGTGCCAGCTCACCCGGCGAAGAGACCCAGTACTTC
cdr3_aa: CASSPGEETQYF

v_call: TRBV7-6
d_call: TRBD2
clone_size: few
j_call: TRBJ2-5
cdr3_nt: TGTGCCAGCAGCGCAGGACTAGCGATCGGAGAGACCCAGTACTTC
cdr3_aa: CASSAGLAIGETQYF

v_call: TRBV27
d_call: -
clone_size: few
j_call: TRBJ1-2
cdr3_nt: TGTGCCAGCAGCCTCGGGTTTGTCGGCCAGCAAACCTTC
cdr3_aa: CASSLGFVGQQTF

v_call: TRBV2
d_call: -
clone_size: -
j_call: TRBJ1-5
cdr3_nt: TGTGCCAGCAGTGGCCAGTTTAGCAATCAGCCCCAGCATTTT
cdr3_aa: CASSGQFSNQPQHF

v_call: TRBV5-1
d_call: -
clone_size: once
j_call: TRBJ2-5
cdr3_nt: TGCGCCAGCAGCTTGGTACGAGGAGAAACGGAGACCCAGTACTTC
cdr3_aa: CASSLVRGETETQYF